The text below deals with one TCR beta chain. The antigen is undetermined. These data belong to a study of T cell responses to AZD1222 COVID-19 vaccine. Study results and caveats: Sampling that yielded the repertoires occurred only after the peak T cell response. Mapped onto spike, vaccine-associated CD4 TCRs spanned it and were dominant at 160-218 and 743-854. Donors, mostly white British, included more females; clonal diversity was possibly underestimated. Close to half of spike-specific TCRs reportedly recognize unmutated variant regions.

Sequenced by immunoSEQ multiplex PCR; TCRdb stores in-frame clones only, minus some. This table holds roughly 120,000 clones, approximately 85% found once. CDR1 and CDR2 (germline): MGHRA, YSYEKL. The V and J ends lost 3 bases and 5 bases, in that order; junction bases with no gene match: 1. The CDR3 is made up of 14 amino acids. Material: peripheral blood, obtained on day 0 of AZD1222 vaccination. This chain uses TRBV4-1 with TRBJ1-4; 9 positions match TRBD1. The sequence was collected from an adult in good health. For the CDR3, the DNA is TGCGCCAGCAGCCAGACAGGGGGAAATGAAAAACTGTTTTTT. It specifies CASSQTGGNEKLFF.